This T cell receptor beta chain stems from a study of early T cells in non-severe SARS-CoV-2 infection. Study-level information: Unsorted whole-blood RNA was sequenced in bulk, leaving chains unpaired. Regarding the study as a whole: VDJdb matching skewed toward anti-spike CD8 responses, missing private and CD4 specificities.

In the library, individual cDNA molecules carried attached unique molecular identifiers. One entry per CDR3 protein results from TCRdb running MiXCR on the 5' RACE reads. The sample consists of about 30,000 distinct CDR3 sequences, approximately 6% of them appearing once. This clonotype was seen ten or more times. Its antigen is still unknown. The CDR3 has 14 residues. Germline V lookup: CDR1 LNHNV, CDR2 YYDKDF (reference sequence). J was trimmed by 2 bases and V by 5 bases; bases with no gene match: 4. V is TRBV15 and J is TRBJ2-7, with TRBD1 matching over 9 bases. The receptor comes from an adult who was a healthcare worker with PCR-confirmed SARS-CoV-2 infection or an uninfected control (not recorded which). Sequenced material: whole blood. Here the CDR3 DNA reads TGTGCCACCAGCTTGGACAGGGGACCCTACGAGCAGTACTTC. Translating it yields CATSLDRGPYEQYF.